This is a list of T cell receptor beta chains from one sample in a study of T-cell reconstitution after alpha-beta-depleted transplantation in children. TCRdb re-called the PCR reads with MiXCR, one entry per CDR3 protein. The sample records about 580,000 distinct CDR3 sequences, 23% being singletons. Sequenced here: PBMCs, mostly from graft donor cells, sampled 360 days after TCRalphabeta/CD19-depleted stem cell transplant. Receptors originate from a boy under two years old who had a stem cell transplant for acute myeloid leukemia, so the T cells may come from the graft donor. CDR3s include the opening cysteine and the closing phenylalanine or tryptophan. A D gene is named only where the DNA matches it firmly. Not every row has a clone size; where given, it reads once, few, many or a size class.

abundance | j_gene | d_gene | v_gene | CDR3nt | CDR3aa
. | TRBJ2-1 | . | TRBV24-1 | TGTGCCACCAGTGATCCCCAGGGACACAATGAGCAGTTCTTC | CATSDPQGHNEQFF
. | TRBJ2-3 | TRBD1 | TRBV27 | TGTGCCAGCAGTCCGCCCCGGGACAGGGAGACAGATACGCAGTATTTT | CASSPPRDRETDTQYF
many | TRBJ1-1 | . | TRBV12-3/TRBV12-4 | TGTGCCAGCAGTTTACTGGAGAGATTGAACACTGAAGCTTTCTTT | CASSLLERLNTEAFF
few | TRBJ2-1 | TRBD1 | TRBV4-3 | TGCGCCAGCAGCCGGAGTTGGGACAGACCCTACAATGAGCAGTTCTTC | CASSRSWDRPYNEQFF
once | TRBJ2-1 | . | TRBV9 | TGTGCCAGCAGCGTAGGCGGGACTCCCAATTCCTATGAGCAGTTCTTC | CASSVGGTPNSYEQFF
. | TRBJ2-1 | TRBD2 | TRBV5-4 | TGTGCCAGCAGCTCCCCTAGCGGGGTATCCTACAATGAGCAGTTCTTC | CASSSPSGVSYNEQFF
many | TRBJ2-3 | . | TRBV6-5 | TGTGCCAGCAGTAGGGGGGGACGACACACAGATACGCAGTATTTT | CASSRGGRHTDTQYF
few | TRBJ2-6 | . | TRBV6-1 | TGTGCCAGCAGTCCTCAAGTTCCATGGGCCAACGTCCTGACTTTC | CASSPQVPWANVLTF
few | TRBJ1-4 | . | TRBV6-1 | TGTGCCAGCAGAACAGGGTGGCCTAATGAAAAACTGTTTTTT | CASRTGWPNEKLFF
. | TRBJ1-4 | TRBD1 | TRBV7-9 | TGTGCCAGCAGCCGATCACAGGGGTACAATGAAAAACTGTTTTTT | CASSRSQGYNEKLFF
. | TRBJ2-2 | . | TRBV5-6 | TGTGCCAGCAGCTTTAGGTGGACCGGGGAGCTGTTTTTT | CASSFRWTGELFF
once | TRBJ2-1 | . | TRBV6-5 | TGTGCCAGCAGTTACAGAGGCCTAGGGTCAGGGCACAATGAGCAGTTCTTC | CASSYRGLGSGHNEQFF
many | TRBJ1-2 | . | TRBV18 | TGTGCCAGCTCACCAGGGACCATACCAATTAACTATGGCTACACCTTC | CASSPGTIPINYGYTF
many | TRBJ2-7 | TRBD1 | TRBV29-1 | TGCAGCGTTGAAGATCTAAGGGGGACAGGGAAGTACGAGCAGTACTTC | CSVEDLRGTGKYEQYF
. | TRBJ1-6 | . | TRBV12-3/TRBV12-4 | TGTGCCAGCAAGTTTTTCGGGGACAATTCACCCCTCCACTTT | CASKFFGDNSPLHF
. | TRBJ2-3 | . | TRBV20-1 | TGCAGTGCTACGGGGGCGAGAGATACGCAGTATTTT | CSATGARDTQYF
. | TRBJ1-1 | . | TRBV7-8 | TGTGCCAGCAGCCCTGGGACCGTCGCTGGTGGAGCTTTCTTT | CASSPGTVAGGAFF
. | TRBJ2-5 | . | TRBV4-1 | TGCGCCAGCAGCCACCCGATGCAGGTTTTGTACCAAGAGACCCAGTACTTC | CASSHPMQVLYQETQYF
many | TRBJ2-2 | . | TRBV6-6 | TGTGCCAGCAGTTATAGGCAACACGGGGAGCTGTTTTTT | CASSYRQHGELFF
few | TRBJ2-1 | . | TRBV5-5 | TGTGCCAGCAGCTCCCCCGGAGGGGCGGGAAATGAGCAGTTCTTC | CASSSPGGAGNEQFF
many | TRBJ2-1 | . | TRBV20-1 | TGCAGTGCTAGCAGGGGCTACAATGAGCAGTTCTTC | CSASRGYNEQFF
many | TRBJ2-1 | TRBD2 | TRBV12-3/TRBV12-4 | TGTGCCAGCAGTTTAGACACTAGCGATGAGCAGTTCTTC | CASSLDTSDEQFF
few | TRBJ2-1 | TRBD1 | TRBV10-3 | TGTGCCATCAGTGGGGACAGGGGCGATGAGCAGTTCTTC | CAISGDRGDEQFF
. | TRBJ1-5 | . | TRBV6-1 | TGTGCCAGCGGTGGGATCCCTCATCAGCCCCAGCATTTT | CASGGIPHQPQHF
. | TRBJ1-2 | . | TRBV10-3 | TGTGCCATTTCCGGGACAACGCCTTATGGCTACACCTTC | CAISGTTPYGYTF